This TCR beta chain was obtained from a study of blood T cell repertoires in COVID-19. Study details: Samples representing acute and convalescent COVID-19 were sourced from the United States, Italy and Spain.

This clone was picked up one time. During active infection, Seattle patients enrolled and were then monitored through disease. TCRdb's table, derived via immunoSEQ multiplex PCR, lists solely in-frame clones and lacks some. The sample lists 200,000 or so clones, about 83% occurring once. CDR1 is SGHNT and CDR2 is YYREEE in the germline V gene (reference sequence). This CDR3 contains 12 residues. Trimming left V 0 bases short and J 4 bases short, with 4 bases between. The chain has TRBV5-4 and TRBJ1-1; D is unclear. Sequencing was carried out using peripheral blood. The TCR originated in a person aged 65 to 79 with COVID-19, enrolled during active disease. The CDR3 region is CASSLELTEAFF. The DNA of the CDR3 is TGTGCCAGCAGCTTGGAACTCACTGAAGCTTTCTTT.